The entry that follows covers one TCR beta chain sequence. The V segment lost 6 bases and the J segment 14 bases; nucleotides outside the gene matches: 4. The CDR3 runs 10 residues. Germline V CDR1 and CDR2: DFQATT, SNEGSKA (reference sequence). The sample is drawn from a study of shared T cell receptors in the human thymus. Sequenced by immunoSEQ multiplex PCR; TCRdb stores in-frame clones only, minus some. The sample lists some 640,000 clones; around 87% were seen once. These sequences were also reported in another study, on human thymus T cells. From that study: Donor material was obtained from healthy Finnish infants undergoing corrective surgery for congenital heart defects. From resections taken during corrective heart surgery, the thymus tissue was obtained. Apparent skewing of V and J gene usage characterized both thymic and blood repertoires. The related literature has documented a marked overlap of thymic repertoires among unrelated individuals.

The sequence was collected from a boy younger than two with a congenital heart defect. The specimen sequenced was thymocytes. V gene TRBV20-1 combines with J gene TRBJ2-1; TRBD2 matches 10 bases. CDR3 amino acids: CSAAGTSEFF. The CDR3 DNA reads as TGCAGTGCCGCCGGGACTAGCGAGTTCTTC.